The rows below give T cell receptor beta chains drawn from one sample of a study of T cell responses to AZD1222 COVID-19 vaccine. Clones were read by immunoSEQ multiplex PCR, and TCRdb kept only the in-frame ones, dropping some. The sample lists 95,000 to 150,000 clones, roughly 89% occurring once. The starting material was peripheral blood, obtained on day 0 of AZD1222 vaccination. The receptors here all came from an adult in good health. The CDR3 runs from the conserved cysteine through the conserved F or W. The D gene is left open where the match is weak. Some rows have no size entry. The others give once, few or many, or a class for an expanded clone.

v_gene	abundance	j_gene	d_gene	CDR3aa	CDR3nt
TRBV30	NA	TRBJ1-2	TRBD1	CAWRGQGVDGYTF	TGTGCCTGGAGGGGACAGGGAGTGGATGGCTACACCTTC
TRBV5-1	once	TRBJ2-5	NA	CASSQGEGTQYF	TGCGCCAGCAGCCAGGGGGAGGGGACCCAGTACTTC
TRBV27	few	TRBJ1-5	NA	CASSSETLLGPQHF	TGTGCCAGCAGTTCCGAGACCCTTTTGGGGCCCCAGCATTTT
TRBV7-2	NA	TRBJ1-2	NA	CASTPSGGTNYGYTF	TGTGCCAGCACACCGTCGGGCGGCACTAACTATGGCTACACCTTC
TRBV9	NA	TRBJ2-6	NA	CASSPGSSSGANVLTF	TGTGCCAGCAGCCCCGGGAGCAGCTCTGGGGCCAACGTCCTGACTTTC
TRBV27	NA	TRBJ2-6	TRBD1	CASSLPTGSGANVLTF	TGTGCCAGCAGTCTCCCGACAGGGTCCGGGGCCAACGTCCTGACTTTC
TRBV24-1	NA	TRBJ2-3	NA	CATSDPGGKGTDTQYF	TGTGCCACCAGTGATCCCGGCGGCAAAGGAACAGATACGCAGTATTTT
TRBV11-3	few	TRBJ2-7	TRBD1	CASSRGQGSYEQYF	TGTGCCAGCAGCCGGGGACAGGGAAGCTACGAGCAGTACTTC
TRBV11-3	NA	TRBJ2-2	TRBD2	CASSLLAETGELFF	TGTGCCAGCAGCTTACTAGCGGAAACCGGGGAGCTGTTTTTT
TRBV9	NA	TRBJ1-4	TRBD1	CASSVATGQGHEKLFF	TGTGCCAGCAGCGTAGCTACAGGACAGGGTCATGAAAAACTGTTTTTT
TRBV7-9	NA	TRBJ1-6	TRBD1	CASSLEAGGRSPLHF	TGTGCCAGCAGCTTAGAGGCAGGGGGCCGTTCACCCCTCCACTTT
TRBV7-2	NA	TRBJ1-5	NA	CASSLVTGSNQPQHF	TGTGCCAGCAGCTTAGTTACAGGGTCCAATCAGCCCCAGCATTTT
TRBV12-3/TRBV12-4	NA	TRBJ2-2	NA	CASSFRQTGELFF	TGTGCCAGCAGTTTTCGACAAACCGGGGAGCTGTTTTTT
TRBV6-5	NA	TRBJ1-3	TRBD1	CASSPVGTGENTIYF	TGTGCCAGCAGTCCCGTAGGGACAGGGGAGAACACCATATATTTT
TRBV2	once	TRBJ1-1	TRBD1	CASKEATGEYTEAFF	TGTGCCAGCAAGGAGGCGACAGGGGAATACACTGAAGCTTTCTTT
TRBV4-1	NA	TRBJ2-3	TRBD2	CASSQEIAGGLDTQYF	TGCGCCAGCAGCCAAGAAATAGCGGGAGGGTTAGATACGCAGTATTTT